The 5 T cell receptor beta chains reported below all come from one sample, sequenced in a study of Ad26.COV2.S vaccination and SARS-CoV-2 variants. Using immunoSEQ multiplex PCR, the repertoire was profiled, and TCRdb retains in-frame clones only, with some absent. The sample shows about 390,000 clones, about nine tenths of them seen only once. Treatment: about 20 received Ad26.COV2.S at low or high dose, single or two shots; 5 received placebo; per-sample allocation not given. It was on day 63 after the first vaccine or placebo injection that samples were taken. The source was peripheral blood, collected in a trial of Ad26.COV2.S vaccine versus placebo. The receptors come from a person between 18 and 60 years old who received the Ad26.COV2.S COVID-19 vaccine or a placebo.

This chain uses TRBV5-6 with TRBJ2-5; D perhaps matches TRBD1 (5 bases). The V end was cut by 1 base, the J end by 7 bases, with 14 bases between. There are 14 residues in the CDR3. Germline V lookup: CDR1 SGHDT, CDR2 YYEEEE. This chain's CDR3 is CASSLLGAEATQYF. For the CDR3, the DNA is TGTGCCAGCAGCTTGCTAGGGGCTGAAGCGACCCAGTACTTC.

The chain is built from TRBV15 and TRBJ1-2, with D tentatively TRBD1 (6 bases). The CDR3 is made up of 15 amino acids. V was shortened by 0 bases and J by 5 bases, with 13 bases between the two germline ends. The germline V gene encodes CDR1 LNHNV and CDR2 YYDKDF (reference sequence). The CDR3 spells CATSRDQGPIYGYTF. The CDR3 coding sequence is TGTGCCACCAGCAGAGACCAGGGGCCCATTTATGGCTACACCTTC.

A note on this clone: The junction differs from germline at one of its ends, possibly a read error. The rearrangement uses TRBV4-2 and TRBJ2-1; maybe TRBD1 (6 bases). This CDR3 contains 14 residues. CDR1 LGHNA and CDR2 YNFKEQ come from the germline V gene. The CDR3 bases are TGTGCCAGCAGCAAAGAGGGCAGGGGCTATGAGCAGTTCTTC. Protein: CASSKEGRGYEQFF.

The rearrangement joins TRBV4-1 to TRBJ1-4; unclear D gene. This CDR3 contains 13 residues. Germline V CDR1 and CDR2: MGHRA, YSYEKL. Trimming cost V 0 bases and J 4 bases, with 3 bases left between them. CDR3 sequence: CASSQEVNEKLFF. CDR3 nucleotides: TGCGCCAGCAGCCAAGAGGTTAATGAAAAACTGTTTTTT.

CDR3 nucleotides: TGTGCCAGCAGCTTTGGTCAGGGGGTGAACACTGAAGCTTTCTTT. The encoded protein is CASSFGQGVNTEAFF. V is TRBV11-2 and J is TRBJ1-1; 7 bases align to TRBD1. The J segment lost 0 bases and the V segment lost 3 bases, leaving 4 bases of the junction unmatched. The CDR3 length is 15 residues. From germline, CDR1 is SGHAT and CDR2 FQNNGV.